The entry that follows covers one T cell receptor (beta chain) sequence. Germline CDR1 DFQATT, CDR2 SNEGSKA (reference sequence). V trimming: 1 base; J trimming: 5 bases; junction bases outside the gene matches: 7. This CDR3 region has 14 residues. The sample is drawn from a study of identical twins' blood T cells. TCR cDNA libraries came from RNA via a modified published protocol. TCRdb processed the 5' RACE reads anew with MiXCR; each CDR3 protein has one entry. The table has about 370,000 distinct CDR3 sequences, 25% to 35% seen once. Specimen: PBMCs. The sequence was obtained from a woman aged 18-49 years in good health. The rearrangement links TRBV20-1 to TRBJ1-1; 7 bases are a match to TRBD1. In nucleotides, the CDR3 is TGCAGTGCTAGAGCCCAACAGGGGTGGACTGAAGCTTTCTTT. Encoded protein: CSARAQQGWTEAFF.